This T cell receptor (beta chain) was recovered during a study of blood T cell repertoires in COVID-19. Study summary: Sources were T cells, B-cell-depleted T cells, or PBMCs; the material itself was cDNA or gDNA.

Authors' data handling: Nucleated cell counts were estimated from reference gene primer amplification. This table comes from immunoSEQ multiplex PCR, and its TCRdb copy is limited to in-frame clones, with some not included. V and J calls and clone size are given by that table; D and trimming were obtained from the DNA. The table lists roughly 70,000 clones, 91% of them singletons, with 7% to 9.5% in the top ten. This clone was seen only once. The germline gives CDR1 SGDLS, CDR2 YYNGEE. Trimming pared 4 bases from V and 3 bases from J, leaving 20 bases between. The CDR3 spans 16 residues. The clonotype originates from a human donor in a cohort sampled during active COVID-19. Sequencing input: peripheral blood. This chain joins TRBV9 and TRBJ2-7; maybe TRBD2 (6 bases). CDR3 DNA sequence: TGTGCCAGCAGCCCCCCCGAGGAGGGGACTGTCTACGAGCAGTACTTC. It translates to CASSPPEEGTVYEQYF.